This T cell receptor (beta chain) emerged from a study of OX40 agonist ivuxolimab in advanced cancers. Across the study: Those enrolled were around 87% male, with a mean age of roughly 60 years and ages from roughly 20 to 90.

Data came from immunoSEQ multiplex PCR; TCRdb stores just in-frame clones and leaves some out. Of about 87,000 clones in the sample, around 87% were seen once. The germline V and J ends were trimmed by 5 bases and 15 bases, with 17 bases remaining between them. From germline, CDR1 is SGHDN and CDR2 FVKESK. This CDR3 is built from 12 residues. This receptor was taken from an adult with an advanced solid tumor such as melanoma, head and neck, liver or kidney cancer. The gene calls are TRBV14 and TRBJ2-1, with no clear D. Sequences were derived from CD4+ or CD8+ T cells sorted from blood, sampled in a trial of the OX40 agonist ivuxolimab. Written as DNA, the CDR3 is TGTGCCAGCAGCTCCCTCCCGGCCGTAAGGTTCTTC. Amino acids: CASSSLPAVRFF.